The sequence of this T cell receptor (beta chain) was determined in a study of early T cells in non-severe SARS-CoV-2 infection. This clonotype showed up just a few times. Unique molecular identifiers (one per individual cDNA molecule) were attached. MiXCR was run by TCRdb on the 5' RACE reads, yielding one entry per CDR3 protein. The sample includes 55,000 to 65,000 distinct CDR3 sequences, 10% to 11% of them seen just once. The sample was whole blood. This TCR came from an adult who was a healthcare worker with PCR-confirmed SARS-CoV-2 infection or an uninfected control (not recorded which).

This CDR3 is CASSRTGDSYEQYF. The DNA of the CDR3 is TGTGCCAGTTCCCGGACAGGGGACTCCTACGAGCAGTACTTC. This chain links TRBV6-2 or TRBV6-3 with TRBJ2-7, with 9 bases fitting TRBD1. Germline assignment: CDR1 MNHEY and CDR2 SVGEGT. The CDR3 runs to 14 residues. J gave up 0 bases and V 9 bases, and 6 bases lay outside the gene matches.